This T cell receptor beta chain came from a study of shared clonotypes between healthy human individuals. Study background: Per donor, three plates held CD4 naive cells, three held CD4 memory, two held CD8 naive and one held CD8 memory.

The method was immunoSEQ multiplex PCR; TCRdb's version includes in-frame clones alone and lacks a portion of them. The table records approximately 840,000 clones, about 96% of them present only once. The CDR3 runs to 14 residues. J gave up 3 bases and V 5 bases, and 4 bases lay outside the gene matches. Germline CDR1 reads PRHDT; CDR2 reads FYEKMQ (reference sequence). Concerning this clone: Its cognate antigen is unknown.

It was CD45RO-negative cells, positively selected for CCR7, that made up naive CD8 cells, with terminally differentiated effector memory CD45RA+ cells excluded. Findings and limits, study-wide: Compared with memory subsets, naive subsets generally had larger estimated richness.

The origin of this receptor is a man aged 30-40 years in good health. The rearrangement uses TRBV13 and TRBJ2-7; 10 positions match TRBD1. The specimen was naive CD8+ T cells sorted from blood. The CDR3 loop reads CASSRGDRGYEQYF. The CDR3 region has the DNA TGTGCCAGCAGCCGCGGGGACAGGGGCTACGAGCAGTACTTC.